These 3 T cell receptor beta chains were all obtained from the same sample, sequenced in a study of T cell changes during pregnancy in multiple sclerosis. This table comes from immunoSEQ multiplex PCR, and its TCRdb copy is limited to in-frame clones, with some not included. The table has tens of thousands of clones, roughly 89% seen once. The starting material was CD4+ T cells from peripheral blood mononuclear cells, obtained in the first trimester of pregnancy. The receptors shown here come from a female donor with multiple sclerosis, enrolled in a pregnancy study.

This chain joins TRBV6-1 and TRBJ2-3; D is unclear. The CDR3 sequence is 12 residues long. Germline V gene sequence: CDR1 MNHNS, CDR2 SASEGT. The V end lost 4 bases, the J end lost 1 base, and 3 bases lay between the germline ends. The DNA for the CDR3 is TGTGCCAGCAGTGTAGGCACAGATACGCAGTATTTT. It is translated as CASSVGTDTQYF.

Here the CDR3 reads CASRDSLNTEAFF. The CDR3 DNA follows: TGTGCCAGCAGGGACAGTTTGAACACTGAAGCTTTCTTT. The J gene is TRBJ1-1, the V gene TRBV2; the D gene is possibly TRBD1 (6 bases). Germline V gene sequence: CDR1 SNHLY, CDR2 FYNNEI. The CDR3 covers 13 residues. V was cut by 6 bases and J by 0 bases, with 8 bases left in between.

The V call is TRBV6-6, the J call TRBJ1-5; perhaps TRBD1 as D (5 bases). There are 15 residues in the CDR3. Deletions cut 0 bases from V and 6 bases from J, with 12 bases between. The V gene's germline CDR1 is MNHNY and CDR2 SVGAGI (reference sequence). CDR3 sequence reads: CASSYSGGGFQPQHF. The CDR3 DNA reads TGTGCCAGCAGTTACTCGGGGGGGGGTTTTCAGCCCCAGCATTTT.